Below, 10 T cell receptor beta chains from the same sample are listed, as sequenced in a study of cytomegalovirus exposure and HLA in healthy donors. PCR primers comprised 60 Vbeta and 13 Jbeta primers. Measured with immunoSEQ multiplex PCR; TCRdb has only the in-frame clones, and not every one. This table has some 160,000 clones, about 84% appearing once. The sequencing sample was made of PBMCs. These receptors were taken from a male donor in good health and CMV-seronegative.

The J gene is TRBJ2-7, the V gene TRBV11-1; TRBD2 matches 11 bases. V was clipped by 5 bases and J by 2 bases; unmatched bases: 8. Germline CDR1 SGHAT, CDR2 FQDESV (reference sequence). The length of the CDR3 is 16 residues. The CDR3 loop is CASSPGLAGLPYEQYF. The CDR3 nucleotides read TGTGCCAGCAGCCCCGGACTAGCGGGCCTCCCCTACGAGCAGTACTTC.

The V and J genes are TRBV1 and TRBJ2-3; the table's D call TRBD2 went unverified against the DNA. TRBV1 is listed as a pseudogene. This CDR3 is built from 20 residues. The DNA for the CDR3 is TGCACCAGCAGCCGCCCGTCCGGGACTAGCGGGAGAAATTCCACAGATACGCAGTATTTT. This encodes CTSSRPSGTSGRNSTDTQYF.

This clone appeared once. The chain recombines TRBV9 with TRBJ1-3; tentative D call: TRBD1 (5 bases). This CDR3 contains 15 residues. From germline, CDR1 is SGDLS and CDR2 YYNGEE. The V and J ends lost 3 bases and 2 bases respectively, with 12 bases between them. The CDR3 here is CASSAVGGAGNTIYF. The CDR3 DNA follows: TGTGCCAGCAGCGCTGTAGGAGGGGCTGGAAACACCATATATTTT.

The V and J genes are TRBV7-3 and TRBJ2-3, with D possibly being TRBD2 (6 bases). The V end was cut by 1 base, the J end by 5 bases, with 13 bases between. The CDR3 consists of 15 residues. Germline values: CDR1 SGHTA, CDR2 FQGTGA. CDR3 in amino acids: CASSLMEGQGDTQYF. DNA for the CDR3: TGTGCCAGCAGCTTAATGGAGGGCCAGGGAGATACGCAGTATTTT.

This rearrangement joins TRBV13 to TRBJ2-3; TRBD1 agrees at 7 bases. Germline lookup yields CDR1 PRHDT and CDR2 FYEKMQ (reference sequence). The CDR3 is 18 residues long. Germline trimming cut 3 bases from V and 0 bases from J; bases unmatched to any gene: 12. CDR3 amino acids: CASSFTGTEISSTDTQYF. CDR3 DNA sequence: TGTGCCAGCAGCTTTACCGGGACAGAGATCTCTAGCACAGATACGCAGTATTTT.

This rearrangement joins TRBV9 to TRBJ2-1; perhaps TRBD1 as D (6 bases). This CDR3 region has 13 residues. V was clipped by 6 bases and J by 5 bases, with 12 bases between them. CDR1 SGDLS and CDR2 YYNGEE come from the germline V gene. DNA of the CDR3: TGTGCCAGCACGACAGGACAGAACAATGAGCAGTTCTTC. It is translated as CASTTGQNNEQFF.

The J gene is TRBJ1-6, the V gene TRBV6-1, with TRBD1 matching 8 bases. With 6 bases clipped from V and 8 bases from J, the junction kept 3 bases outside the gene matches. The CDR3 consists of 13 residues. Germline CDR1 and CDR2: MNHNS and SASEGT. The CDR3 spells CASRDRADSPLHF. CDR3 coding DNA: TGTGCCAGCAGGGACAGGGCAGATTCACCCCTCCACTTT.

Turning to this clone: This likely came from a read error, as a far larger clone is one base away. This CDR3 is also generated by other DNA sequences in the sample. The V and J genes are TRBV4-1 and TRBJ2-3, with TRBD2 identical over 12 bases. Germline CDR1 reads MGHRA; CDR2 reads YSYEKL. CDR3 length: 15 amino acids. V lost 1 base and J lost 4; bases outside the gene matches: 0. The chain's CDR3 is CASSQASGGADTQYF. CDR3 sequence (DNA): TGCGCCAGCAGCCAAGCTAGCGGGGGGGCAGATACGCAGTATTTT.

The genes are TRBV9 and TRBJ2-3, with D perhaps TRBD2 (7 bases). The CDR3 spans 18 residues. Germline V gene data show CDR1 as SGDLS and CDR2 as YYNGEE. V lost 3 bases and J lost 3, with 23 bases in between. This CDR3 reads CASSGGPGGPRGTDTQYF. DNA of the CDR3: TGTGCCAGCAGCGGGGGGCCGGGGGGCCCCAGGGGAACAGATACGCAGTATTTT.

V usage is TRBV6-5 and J usage is TRBJ2-7, with D possibly TRBD2 on 6 matching bases. Deletions cut 5 bases from V and 3 bases from J, with 14 bases between. This CDR3 is built from 14 residues. CDR1 and CDR2 from the germline V gene are MNHEY and SVGAGI. DNA of the CDR3: TGTGCCAGCAGTGTCGGAGGGACGGGCTACGAGCAGTACTTC. It encodes CASSVGGTGYEQYF.